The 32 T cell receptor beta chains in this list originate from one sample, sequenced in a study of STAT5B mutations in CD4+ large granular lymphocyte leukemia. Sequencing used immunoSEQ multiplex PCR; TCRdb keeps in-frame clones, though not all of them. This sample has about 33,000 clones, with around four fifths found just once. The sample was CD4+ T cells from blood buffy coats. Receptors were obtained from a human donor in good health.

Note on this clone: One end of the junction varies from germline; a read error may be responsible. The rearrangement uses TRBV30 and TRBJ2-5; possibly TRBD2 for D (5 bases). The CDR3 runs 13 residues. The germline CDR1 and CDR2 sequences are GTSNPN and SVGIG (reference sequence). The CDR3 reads CAWSVRGQGTQYF. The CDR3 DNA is TGTGCCTGGAGTGTAAGAGGGCAAGGGACCCAGTACTTC.

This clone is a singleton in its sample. CDR3 sequence: CASSRQSVNTEAFF. The CDR3 DNA reads TGTGCCAGCAGCCGACAGTCAGTGAACACTGAAGCTTTCTTT. The rearrangement links TRBV7-9 to TRBJ1-1; TRBD1 is a possible D gene (5 bases). The length of the CDR3 is 14 residues. The V and J ends lost 5 bases and 0 bases respectively, with 10 bases between them. CDR1 SEHNR and CDR2 FQNEAQ come from the germline V gene (reference sequence). The full variable domain, rest sourced from reference TRBV7-9 and TRBJ1-1, is DTGVSQNPRHKITKRGQNVTFRCDPISEHNRLYWYRQTLGQGPEFLTYFQNEAQLEKSRLLSDRFSAERPKGSFSTLEIQRTEQGDSAMYLCASSRQSVNTEAFFGQGTRLTVV.

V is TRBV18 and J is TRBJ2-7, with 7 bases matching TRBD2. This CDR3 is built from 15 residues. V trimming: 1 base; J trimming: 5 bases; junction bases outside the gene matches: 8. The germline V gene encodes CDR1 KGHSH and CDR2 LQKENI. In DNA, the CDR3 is TGTGCCAGCTCACCACGGGGGGGATCCTCGAACGAGCAGTACTTC. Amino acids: CASSPRGGSSNEQYF.

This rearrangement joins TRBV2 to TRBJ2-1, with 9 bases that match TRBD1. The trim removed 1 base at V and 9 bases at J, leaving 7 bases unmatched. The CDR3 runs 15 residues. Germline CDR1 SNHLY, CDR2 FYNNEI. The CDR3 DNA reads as TGTGCCAGCAGTGAAGTCGGGACAGGGAAGAGTGAGCAGTTCTTC. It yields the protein CASSEVGTGKSEQFF.

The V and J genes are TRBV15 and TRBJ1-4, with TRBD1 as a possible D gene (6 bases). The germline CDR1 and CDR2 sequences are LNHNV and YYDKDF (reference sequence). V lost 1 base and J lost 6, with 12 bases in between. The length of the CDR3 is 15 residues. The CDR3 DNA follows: TGTGCCACCAGCAGAGTCCGACAGGACCATGAAAAACTGTTTTTT. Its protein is CATSRVRQDHEKLFF.

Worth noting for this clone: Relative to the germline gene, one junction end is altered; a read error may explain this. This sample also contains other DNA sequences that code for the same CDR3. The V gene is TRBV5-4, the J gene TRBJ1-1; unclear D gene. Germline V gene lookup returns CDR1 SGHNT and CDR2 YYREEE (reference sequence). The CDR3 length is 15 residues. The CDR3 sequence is CASSFDPGLRTEAFF. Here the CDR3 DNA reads TGCGCCAGCAGCTTTGATCCGGGCCTAAGGACTGAAGCTTTCTTT. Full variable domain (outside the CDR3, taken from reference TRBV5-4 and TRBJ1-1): ETGVTQSPTHLIKTRGQQVTLRCSSQSGHNTVSWYQQALGQGPQFIFQYYREEENGRGNFPPRFSGLQFPNYSSELNVNALELDDSALYLCASSFDPGLRTEAFFGQGTRLTVV.

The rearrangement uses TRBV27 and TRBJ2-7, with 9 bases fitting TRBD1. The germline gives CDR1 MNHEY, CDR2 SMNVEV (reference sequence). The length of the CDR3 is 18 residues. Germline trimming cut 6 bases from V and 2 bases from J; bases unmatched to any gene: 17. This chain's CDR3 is CASRPPRARGTGPYEQYF. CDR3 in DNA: TGTGCCAGCAGGCCCCCCAGGGCCCGGGGGACAGGGCCCTACGAGCAGTACTTC.

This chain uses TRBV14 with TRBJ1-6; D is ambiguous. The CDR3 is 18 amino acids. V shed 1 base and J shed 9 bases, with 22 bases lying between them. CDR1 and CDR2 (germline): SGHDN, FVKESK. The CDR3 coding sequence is TGTGCCAGCAGCCAAGCCCAGACCCCTACGCGCCTCCTTTCACCCCTCCACTTT. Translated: CASSQAQTPTRLLSPLHF. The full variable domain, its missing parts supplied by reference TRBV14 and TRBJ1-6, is EAGVTQFPSHSVIEKGQTVTLRCDPISGHDNLYWYRRVMGKEIKFLLHFVKESKQDESGMPNNRFLAERTGGTYSTLKVQPAELEDSGVYFCASSQAQTPTRLLSPLHFGNGTRLTVT.

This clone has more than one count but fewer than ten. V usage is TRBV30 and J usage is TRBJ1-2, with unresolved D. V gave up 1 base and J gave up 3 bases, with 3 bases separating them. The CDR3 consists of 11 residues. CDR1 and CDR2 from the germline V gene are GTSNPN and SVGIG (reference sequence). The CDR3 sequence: CAWSGHYGYTF. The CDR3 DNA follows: TGTGCCTGGAGTGGACACTATGGCTACACCTTC.

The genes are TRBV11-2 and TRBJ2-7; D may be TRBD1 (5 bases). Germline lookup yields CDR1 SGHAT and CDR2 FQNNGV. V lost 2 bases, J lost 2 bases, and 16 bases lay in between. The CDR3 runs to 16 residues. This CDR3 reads CASSLQPGPGPYEQYF. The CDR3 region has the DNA TGTGCCAGCAGCTTACAGCCGGGCCCAGGGCCCTACGAGCAGTACTTC.

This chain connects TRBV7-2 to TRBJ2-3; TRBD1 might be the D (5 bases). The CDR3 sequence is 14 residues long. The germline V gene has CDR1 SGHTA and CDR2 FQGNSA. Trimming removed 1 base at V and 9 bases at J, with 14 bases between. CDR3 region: CASSLGQSLVTQYF. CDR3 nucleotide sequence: TGTGCCAGCAGCTTAGGACAGAGCCTAGTAACGCAGTATTTT.

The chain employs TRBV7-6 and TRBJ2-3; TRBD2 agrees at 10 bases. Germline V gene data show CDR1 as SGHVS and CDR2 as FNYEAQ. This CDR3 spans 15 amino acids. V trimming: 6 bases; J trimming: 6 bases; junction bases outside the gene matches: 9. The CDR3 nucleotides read TGTGCCAGCAGGAGAGCGGGGGGGCCCCGCGATACGCAGTATTTT. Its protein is CASRRAGGPRDTQYF. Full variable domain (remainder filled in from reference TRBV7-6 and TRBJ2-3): GAGVSQSPRYKVTKRGQDVALRCDPISGHVSLYWYRQALGQGPEFLTYFNYEAQQDKSGLPNDRFSAERPEGSISTLTIQRTEQRDSAMYRCASRRAGGPRDTQYFGPGTRLTVL.

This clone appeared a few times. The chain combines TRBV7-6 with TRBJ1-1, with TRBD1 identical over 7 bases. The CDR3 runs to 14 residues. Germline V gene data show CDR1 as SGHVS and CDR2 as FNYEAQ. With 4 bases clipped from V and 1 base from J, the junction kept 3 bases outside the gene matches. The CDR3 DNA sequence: TGTGCCAGCAGCTCCCGGACAGGGAACACTGAAGCTTTCTTT. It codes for CASSSRTGNTEAFF.

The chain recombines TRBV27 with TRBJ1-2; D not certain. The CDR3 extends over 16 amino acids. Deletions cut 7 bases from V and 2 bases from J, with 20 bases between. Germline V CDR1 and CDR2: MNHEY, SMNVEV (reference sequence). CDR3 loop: CASISRGSSRNYGYTF. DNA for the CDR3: TGTGCCAGCATTTCCCGGGGATCCTCACGGAACTATGGCTACACCTTC.

CDR3 DNA: TGTGCCAGCAGCTTCTCGTCTGGGGCCAACGTCCTGACTTTC. It translates to CASSFSSGANVLTF. The genes are TRBV11-3 and TRBJ2-6; D unresolved. The CDR3 sequence is 14 residues long. CDR1 and CDR2 (germline): SGHNT, YENEEA. Trimming removed 3 bases from V and 1 base from J, with 4 bases in between.

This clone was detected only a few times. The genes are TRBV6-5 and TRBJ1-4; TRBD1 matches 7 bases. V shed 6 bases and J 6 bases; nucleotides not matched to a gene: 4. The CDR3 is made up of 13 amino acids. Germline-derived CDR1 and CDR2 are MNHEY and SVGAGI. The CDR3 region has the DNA TGTGCCAGCAGCCGACAGGGTTATGAAAAACTGTTTTTT. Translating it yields CASSRQGYEKLFF.

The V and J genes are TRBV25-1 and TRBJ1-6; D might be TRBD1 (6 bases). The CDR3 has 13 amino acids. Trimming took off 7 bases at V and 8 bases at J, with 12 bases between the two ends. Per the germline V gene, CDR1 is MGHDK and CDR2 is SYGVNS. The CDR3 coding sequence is TGTGCCAGCAAAGGGGAGGGGGATTCACCCCTCCACTTT. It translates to CASKGEGDSPLHF.

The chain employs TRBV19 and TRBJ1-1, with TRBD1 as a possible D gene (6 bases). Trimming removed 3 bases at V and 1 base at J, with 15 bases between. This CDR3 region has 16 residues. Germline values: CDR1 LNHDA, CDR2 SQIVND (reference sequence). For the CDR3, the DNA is TGTGCCAGTAGTATTCTAGACGGGGGGGCGAACACTGAAGCTTTCTTT. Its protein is CASSILDGGANTEAFF.

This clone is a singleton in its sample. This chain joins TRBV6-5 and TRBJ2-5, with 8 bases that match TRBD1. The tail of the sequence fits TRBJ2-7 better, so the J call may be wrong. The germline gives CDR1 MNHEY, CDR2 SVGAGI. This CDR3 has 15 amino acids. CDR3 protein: CASSPTGDDVYEQYF. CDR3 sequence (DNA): TGTGCCAGCAGTCCGACAGGGGATGACGTCTACGAGCAGTACTTC.

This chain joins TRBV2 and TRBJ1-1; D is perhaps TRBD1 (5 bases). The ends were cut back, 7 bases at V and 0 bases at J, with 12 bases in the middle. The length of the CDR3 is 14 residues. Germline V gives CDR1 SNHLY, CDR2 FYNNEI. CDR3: CASISTEMNTEAFF. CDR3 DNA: TGTGCCAGCATTTCGACAGAGATGAACACTGAAGCTTTCTTT.

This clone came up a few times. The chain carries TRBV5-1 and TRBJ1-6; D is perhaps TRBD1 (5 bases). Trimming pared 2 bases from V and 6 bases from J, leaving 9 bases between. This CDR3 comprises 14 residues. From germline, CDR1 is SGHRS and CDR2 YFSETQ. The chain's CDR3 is CASSLGTGNSPLHF. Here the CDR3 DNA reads TGCGCCAGCAGCTTAGGGACGGGTAATTCACCCCTCCACTTT.

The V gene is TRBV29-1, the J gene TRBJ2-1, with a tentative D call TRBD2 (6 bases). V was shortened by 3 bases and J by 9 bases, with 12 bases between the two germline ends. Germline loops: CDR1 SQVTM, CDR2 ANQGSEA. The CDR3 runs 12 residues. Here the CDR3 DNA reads TGCAGCGTTGACCGGGGGTTGAGTGAGCAGTTCTTC. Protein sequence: CSVDRGLSEQFF.

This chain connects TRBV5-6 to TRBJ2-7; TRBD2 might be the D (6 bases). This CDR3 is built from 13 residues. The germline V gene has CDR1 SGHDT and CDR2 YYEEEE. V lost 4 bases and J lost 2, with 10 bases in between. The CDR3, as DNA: TGTGCCAGCAGCGTGGGGGGAACCTACGAGCAGTACTTC. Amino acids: CASSVGGTYEQYF.

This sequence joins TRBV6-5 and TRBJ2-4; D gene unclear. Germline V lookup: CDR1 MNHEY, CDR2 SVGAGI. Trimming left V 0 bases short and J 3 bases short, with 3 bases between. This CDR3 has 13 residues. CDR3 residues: CASSYSRKNIQYF. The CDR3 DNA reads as TGTGCCAGCAGTTACTCGCGCAAAAACATTCAGTACTTC.

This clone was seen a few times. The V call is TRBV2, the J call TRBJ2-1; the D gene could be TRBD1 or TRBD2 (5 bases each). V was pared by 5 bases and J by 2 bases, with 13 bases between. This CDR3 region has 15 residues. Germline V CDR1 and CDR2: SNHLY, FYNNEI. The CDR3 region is CASSLRDGTYNEQFF. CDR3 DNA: TGTGCCAGCAGTTTACGGGACGGTACCTACAATGAGCAGTTCTTC.

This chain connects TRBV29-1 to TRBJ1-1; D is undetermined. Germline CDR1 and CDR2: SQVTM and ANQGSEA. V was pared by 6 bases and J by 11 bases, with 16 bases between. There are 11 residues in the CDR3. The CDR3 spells CSVDKLGGAFF. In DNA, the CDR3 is TGCAGCGTCGACAAGCTGGGTGGGGCTTTCTTT.

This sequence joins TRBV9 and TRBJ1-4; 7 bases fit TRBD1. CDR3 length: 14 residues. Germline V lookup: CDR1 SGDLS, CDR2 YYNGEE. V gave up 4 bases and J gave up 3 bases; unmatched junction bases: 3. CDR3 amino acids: CASSLGTANEKLFF. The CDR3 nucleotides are TGTGCCAGCAGCCTCGGGACAGCTAATGAAAAACTGTTTTTT.

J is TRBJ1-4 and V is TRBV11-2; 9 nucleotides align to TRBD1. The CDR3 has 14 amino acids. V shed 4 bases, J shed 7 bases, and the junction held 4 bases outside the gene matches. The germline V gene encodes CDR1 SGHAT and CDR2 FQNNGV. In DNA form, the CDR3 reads TGTGCCAGCAGCTGGGACAGGGTCGGTGAAAAACTGTTTTTT. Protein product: CASSWDRVGEKLFF.

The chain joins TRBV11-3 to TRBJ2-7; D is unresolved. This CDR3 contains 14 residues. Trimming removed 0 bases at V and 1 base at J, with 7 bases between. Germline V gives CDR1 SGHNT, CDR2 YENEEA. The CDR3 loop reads CASSLDPASYEQYF. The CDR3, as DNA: TGTGCCAGCAGCTTAGATCCAGCGTCCTACGAGCAGTACTTC.

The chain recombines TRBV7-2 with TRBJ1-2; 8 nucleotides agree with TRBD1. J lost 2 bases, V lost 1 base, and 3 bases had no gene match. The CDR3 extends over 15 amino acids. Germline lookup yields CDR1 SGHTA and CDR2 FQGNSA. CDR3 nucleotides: TGTGCCAGCAGCTTAGTTCGGACAGGGAACTATGGCTACACCTTC. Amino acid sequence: CASSLVRTGNYGYTF.

The CDR3, as DNA: TGTGCCAGCAGCCGGACAGGCACAGATACGCAGTATTTT. This translates into CASSRTGTDTQYF. This chain joins TRBV5-4 and TRBJ2-3; D possibly corresponds to TRBD1 (6 bases). The V gene's germline CDR1 is SGHNT and CDR2 YYREEE (reference sequence). The CDR3 has 13 amino acids. Trimming removed 4 bases at V and 1 base at J, with 7 bases between.

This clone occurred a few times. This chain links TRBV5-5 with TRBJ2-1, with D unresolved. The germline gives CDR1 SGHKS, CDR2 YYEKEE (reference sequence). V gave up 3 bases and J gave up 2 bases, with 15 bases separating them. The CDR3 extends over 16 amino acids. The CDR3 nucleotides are TGTGCCAGCAGCTCCTTGGAAAACTCGCCCTACAATGAGCAGTTCTTC. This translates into CASSSLENSPYNEQFF. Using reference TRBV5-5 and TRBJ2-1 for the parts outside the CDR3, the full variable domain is DAGVTQSPTHLIKTRGQQVTLRCSPISGHKSVSWYQQVLGQGPQFIFQYYEKEERGRGNFPDRFSARQFPNYSSELNVNALLLGDSALYLCASSSLENSPYNEQFFGPGTRLTVL.